This entry is about one T cell receptor beta chain. Its antigen is undetermined. A read error may explain this, as a much larger clone is one base away. Making TCR beta cDNA involved roughly 0.55 ug total RNA and a constant-region primer. What produced the TCR beta libraries was three nested multiplex PCR rounds using slightly modified ARM-PCR. Primers for the first two PCR rounds were TRBV1-TRBV30 forward primers and a C-beta reverse primer (about 11 cycles per round). TCRdb reprocessed the multiplex PCR reads via MiXCR and lists one record per CDR3 protein. This sample yields about 330,000 distinct CDR3 sequences, of which around three fifths are seen a single time; roughly 6% belongs to the top ten. The data originate from a study of tumor-infiltrating lymphocytes in primary liver carcinoma. Study overall: Stage T1-T3 N0M0 tumors measured roughly 4 to 11 cm at most. Regarding the study as a whole: Blood had a significantly lower top-250-clone fraction than tumors did (p = 0.039).

For blood RNA, unsorted whole blood served as the source, and germline DNA was extracted too. Before the surgical procedure, four milliliters of peripheral blood were collected. Trimming pared 2 bases from V and 0 bases from J, leaving 17 bases between. Looked up from germline, CDR1 is MNHNY and CDR2 is SVGAGI (reference sequence). The CDR3 contains 19 residues. The rearrangement links TRBV6-6 to TRBJ2-6; tentative D call: TRBD2 (5 bases). The material sequenced was peripheral blood. The receptor comes from a man in his forties or fifties with primary liver carcinoma and hepatitis B virus infection. CDR3 DNA: TGTGCCAGCAGTTACCTCGGGAAAGGCCATTCCTCTGGGGCCAACGTCCTGACTTTC. It translates to CASSYLGKGHSSGANVLTF.